Listed below are T cell receptor beta chains from one sample, sequenced in a study of T cell responses to AZD1222 COVID-19 vaccine. Assay: immunoSEQ multiplex PCR; the TCRdb copy retains only in-frame clones and omits some. The data contain about 180,000 clones, around nine tenths of them singletons. The sequenced sample was peripheral blood, obtained on day 0 of AZD1222 vaccination. The receptors originated from an adult in good health. Both conserved end residues are part of each CDR3. A D gene is named only where the DNA matches it firmly. Size is omitted from some rows. Given values are once, few, many or a class for expanded clones.

clone size,V gene,D gene,J gene,CDR3 DNA,CDR3 protein
.,TRBV9,.,TRBJ1-2,TGTGCCAGCAGCGCCGGGGTTGGATTTAACTATGGCTACACCTTC,CASSAGVGFNYGYTF
.,TRBV27,TRBD1,TRBJ1-2,TGTGCCAGCAGTTTCTCAGGGGGCGCGTGCTATGGCTACACCTTC,CASSFSGGACYGYTF
.,TRBV7-6,.,TRBJ1-1,TGTGCCAGCAGCCCGGGGAGAGGAGGGGGGCCTTTCTTT,CASSPGRGGGPFF
.,TRBV11-2,TRBD1,TRBJ1-1,TGTGCCAGCAGCTTAAAGGGGGCAGGTGAAGCTTTCTTT,CASSLKGAGEAFF
.,TRBV11-2,.,TRBJ2-3,TGTGCCAGCAGCTTAGAATTTCTAGCTCGGGTTACGCAGTATTTT,CASSLEFLARVTQYF
.,TRBV18,TRBD1,TRBJ2-5,TGTGCCAGCTCACTGACAGGGGTTCAAGAGACCCAGTACTTC,CASSLTGVQETQYF
once,TRBV3-1/TRBV3-2,.,TRBJ1-6,TGTGCCAGCAAGGACCCTGGGTATAATTCACCCCTCCACTTT,CASKDPGYNSPLHF
.,TRBV19,TRBD1,TRBJ1-5,TGTGCCAGTAGTTCCCCGGCCGGTAGACAGGGAACCGTTGGCAATCAGCCCCAGCATTTT,CASSSPAGRQGTVGNQPQHF
.,TRBV9,TRBD2,TRBJ2-1,TGTGCCAGCAGCTACCCAGTGGGGGGGACTAGGACCTCTGGCAATGAGCAGTTCTTC,CASSYPVGGTRTSGNEQFF
.,TRBV11-2,.,TRBJ1-1,TGTGCCAGCAGCTTATATCCCATGGCCTTCTTCGAGGACACTGAAGCTTTCTTT,CASSLYPMAFFEDTEAFF
.,TRBV4-2,TRBD1,TRBJ1-4,TGTGCCAGCAGCCCCCAGGACAGGGGGCTAGAAAAACTGTTTTTT,CASSPQDRGLEKLFF
.,TRBV29-1,.,TRBJ1-2,TGCAGCGTTGTAGGAACCTATGGCTACACCTTC,CSVVGTYGYTF
.,TRBV29-1,.,TRBJ1-2,TGCAGCGTTGAACGGGTCGGTTTGGCTAACTATGGCTACACCTTC,CSVERVGLANYGYTF
.,TRBV28,TRBD2,TRBJ2-3,TGTGCCAGCGGGTGGACTAGTCCTATCACGCAGTATTTT,CASGWTSPITQYF
.,TRBV5-4,TRBD2,TRBJ2-7,TGTGCCAGCAGCTTGGGACTAGCGGCCCACGAGCAGTACTTC,CASSLGLAAHEQYF
.,TRBV28,.,TRBJ1-5,TGTGCCAGCAGTTTCCCCCCCTATAGCAATCAGCCCCAGCATTTT,CASSFPPYSNQPQHF
.,TRBV14,TRBD2,TRBJ2-2,TGTGCCAGCAGCCAAACTCTAGCGGGAACCGGGGAGCTGTTTTTT,CASSQTLAGTGELFF
once,TRBV3-1/TRBV3-2,.,TRBJ2-1,TGTGCCAGCAGCCAAGATAGGGGCAGCCGTCCCAATGAGCAGTTCTTC,CASSQDRGSRPNEQFF
.,TRBV14,.,TRBJ1-1,TGTGCCAGCAGCCAAGGGCTCAGATACACTGAAGCTTTCTTT,CASSQGLRYTEAFF
.,TRBV6-2/TRBV6-3,.,TRBJ2-5,TGTGCCAGCAGTTACATCTGGGGGGGGGCGACGGAGACCCAGTACTTC,CASSYIWGGATETQYF
.,TRBV27,.,TRBJ2-1,TGTGCCAGCAGTACCAAGCAGTACAATGAGCAGTTCTTC,CASSTKQYNEQFF
.,TRBV5-4,.,TRBJ1-2,TGTGCCAGCAGCTTGGAGGCAGGTCAACGTGGCTACACCTTC,CASSLEAGQRGYTF
.,TRBV7-8,TRBD1,TRBJ1-1,TGTGCCAGCAGCTTACCTTCTCGACAGGGGGCTTCGGGTGAAGCTTTCTTT,CASSLPSRQGASGEAFF
.,TRBV28,.,TRBJ1-2,TGTGCCTGTCATCCGGGACAAGGATATGGCTACACCTTC,CACHPGQGYGYTF
.,TRBV28,.,TRBJ1-2,TGTGCCAGCAGTCTCCCCGGGCGAGATAACTATGGCTACACCTTC,CASSLPGRDNYGYTF
.,TRBV7-2,.,TRBJ2-7,TGTGCCAGCAGAAATAGCGGCTACGAGCAGTACTTC,CASRNSGYEQYF
.,TRBV7-9,.,TRBJ2-7,TGTGCCAGCAGCTTATGGAGCACCAAGGGAGAGCAGTACTTC,CASSLWSTKGEQYF
once,TRBV5-1,.,TRBJ1-1,TGCGCCAGCAGTTCCCACACTGAAGCTTTCTTT,CASSSHTEAFF
.,TRBV4-2,TRBD1,TRBJ1-2,TGTGCCAGCAGCCAGCGGACAGGGTCGAATGGCTACACCTTC,CASSQRTGSNGYTF
.,TRBV9,.,TRBJ2-1,TGTGCCAGCAGCGTAGAAGGGGGAGCCTACAATGAGCAGTTCTTC,CASSVEGGAYNEQFF
.,TRBV6-4,.,TRBJ1-1,TGTGCCAGCACATCACAGGGTCCGAACACTGAAGCTTTCTTT,CASTSQGPNTEAFF
.,TRBV28,.,TRBJ1-1,TGTGCCAGCAGTCGTTATGACACTGAAGCTTTCTTT,CASSRYDTEAFF
.,TRBV5-1,.,TRBJ2-1,TGCGCCAGCAGCCCAGGACTAAGCTCCTACAATGAGCAGTTCTTC,CASSPGLSSYNEQFF
.,TRBV7-2,TRBD2,TRBJ2-2,TGTGCCAGCAGCCGCCGACTAGCGGGGGGCCCGAACACCGGGGAGCTGTTTTTT,CASSRRLAGGPNTGELFF
.,TRBV7-8,.,TRBJ1-1,TGTGCCAGCAGCTTAGGGGGGAGGACTGAAGCTTTCTTT,CASSLGGRTEAFF
.,TRBV5-1,TRBD2,TRBJ2-1,TGCGCCAGCAGCTGGACTAGCGGGAAACACAATGAGCAGTTCTTC,CASSWTSGKHNEQFF
once,TRBV11-2,.,TRBJ1-2,TGTGCCAGCAGCTTGGGCAAAGCAGATGGCTACACCTTC,CASSLGKADGYTF
.,TRBV19,.,TRBJ2-5,TGTGCCAGTAGTGGCACTAGTTCCAGAGAGACCCAGTACTTC,CASSGTSSRETQYF
.,TRBV7-8,.,TRBJ2-5,TGTGCCAGCAGCTTAGTCACAGGGCAAGAGACCCAGTACTTC,CASSLVTGQETQYF
.,TRBV5-8,TRBD2,TRBJ2-7,TGTGCCAGTTTTGGACTAGCGGGATCGTACGAGCAGTACTTC,CASFGLAGSYEQYF
.,TRBV29-1,.,TRBJ1-2,TGCAGCGTTAATAACGGTGATAACTATGGCTACACCTTC,CSVNNGDNYGYTF
.,TRBV5-6,.,TRBJ2-3,TGTGCCAGCAGCTTGGTTCGGGGGGCTGGGGATACGCAGTATTTT,CASSLVRGAGDTQYF
.,TRBV13,TRBD2,TRBJ2-3,TGTGCCAGCAGCCTCCTAGCGGGGGGGCCAGATACGCAGTATTTT,CASSLLAGGPDTQYF
.,TRBV10-3,.,TRBJ1-2,TGTGCCATCAGTGAGGTTGAGGGTCCGGGTGGCTACACCTTC,CAISEVEGPGGYTF
.,TRBV25-1,TRBD2,TRBJ2-7,TGTGCCAGCAGTGATATGGGACTAGCGGGGTCCTACGAGCAGTACTTC,CASSDMGLAGSYEQYF
.,TRBV30,.,TRBJ1-4,TGTGCCTGGGGGATAAAGCCAACTAATGAAAAACTGTTTTTT,CAWGIKPTNEKLFF
.,TRBV6-6,.,TRBJ2-7,TGTGCCAGCAGGAGTTTAGGGGACGGTCCCTACGAGCAGTACTTC,CASRSLGDGPYEQYF
.,TRBV5-6,.,TRBJ2-5,TGTGCCAGCAGCTTGGGGGGCCAAGAGACCCAGTACTTC,CASSLGGQETQYF
.,TRBV5-1,TRBD1,TRBJ2-7,TGCGCCAGCAGCCCCGACCGGGACAGATACTACGAGCAGTACTTC,CASSPDRDRYYEQYF